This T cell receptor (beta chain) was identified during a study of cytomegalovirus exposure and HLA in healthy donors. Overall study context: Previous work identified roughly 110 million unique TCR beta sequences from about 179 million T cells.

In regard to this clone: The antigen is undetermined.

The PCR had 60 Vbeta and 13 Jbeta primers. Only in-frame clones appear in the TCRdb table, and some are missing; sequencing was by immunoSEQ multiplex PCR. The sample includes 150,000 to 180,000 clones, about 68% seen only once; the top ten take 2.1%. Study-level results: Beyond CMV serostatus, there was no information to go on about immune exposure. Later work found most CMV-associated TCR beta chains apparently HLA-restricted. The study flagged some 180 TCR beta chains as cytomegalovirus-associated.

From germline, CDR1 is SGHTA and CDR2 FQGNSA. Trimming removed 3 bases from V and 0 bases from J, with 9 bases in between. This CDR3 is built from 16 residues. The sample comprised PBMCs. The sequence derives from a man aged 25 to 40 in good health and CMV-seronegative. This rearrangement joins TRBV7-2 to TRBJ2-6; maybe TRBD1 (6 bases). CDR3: CASSLGAYSGANVLTF. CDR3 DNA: TGTGCCAGCAGCTTGGGGGCTTACTCTGGGGCCAACGTCCTGACTTTC. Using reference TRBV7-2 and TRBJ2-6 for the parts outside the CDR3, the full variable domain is GAGVSQSPSNKVTEKGKDVELRCDPISGHTALYWYRQSLGQGLEFLIYFQGNSAPDKSGLPSDRFSAERTGGSVSTLTIQRTQQEDSAVYLCASSLGAYSGANVLTFGAGSRLTVL.